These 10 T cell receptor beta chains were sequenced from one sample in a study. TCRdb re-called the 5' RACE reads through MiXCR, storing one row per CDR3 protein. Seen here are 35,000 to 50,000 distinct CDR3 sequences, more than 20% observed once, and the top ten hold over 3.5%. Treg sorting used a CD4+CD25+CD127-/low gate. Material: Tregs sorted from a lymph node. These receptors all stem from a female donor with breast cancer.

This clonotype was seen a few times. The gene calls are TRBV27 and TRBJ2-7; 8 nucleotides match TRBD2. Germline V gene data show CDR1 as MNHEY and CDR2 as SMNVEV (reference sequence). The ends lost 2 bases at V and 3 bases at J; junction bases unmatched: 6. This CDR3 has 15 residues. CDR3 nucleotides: TGTGCCAGCAGTTTAACTAGCGGAGGATTCTACGAGCAGTACTTC. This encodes CASSLTSGGFYEQYF.

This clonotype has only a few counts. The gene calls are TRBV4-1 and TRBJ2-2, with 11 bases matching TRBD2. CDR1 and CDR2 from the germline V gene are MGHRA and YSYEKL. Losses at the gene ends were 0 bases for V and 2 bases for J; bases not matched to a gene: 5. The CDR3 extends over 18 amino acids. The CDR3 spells CASSQDGRLAGNTGELFF. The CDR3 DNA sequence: TGCGCCAGCAGCCAAGATGGGAGACTAGCGGGAAACACCGGGGAGCTGTTTTTT.

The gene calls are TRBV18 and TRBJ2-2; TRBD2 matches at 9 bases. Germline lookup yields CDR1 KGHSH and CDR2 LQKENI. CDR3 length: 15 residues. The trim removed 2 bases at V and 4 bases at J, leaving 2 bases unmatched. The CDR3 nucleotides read TGTGCCAGCTCACCATTTAGCGGGAGCACCGGGGAGCTGTTTTTT. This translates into CASSPFSGSTGELFF.

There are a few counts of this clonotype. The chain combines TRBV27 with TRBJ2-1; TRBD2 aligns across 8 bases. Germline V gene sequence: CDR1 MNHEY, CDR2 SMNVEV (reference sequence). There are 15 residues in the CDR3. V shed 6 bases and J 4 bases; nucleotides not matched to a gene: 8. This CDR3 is CASRPTSGGYNEQFF. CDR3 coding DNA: TGTGCCAGCAGACCTACTAGCGGAGGGTACAATGAGCAGTTCTTC.

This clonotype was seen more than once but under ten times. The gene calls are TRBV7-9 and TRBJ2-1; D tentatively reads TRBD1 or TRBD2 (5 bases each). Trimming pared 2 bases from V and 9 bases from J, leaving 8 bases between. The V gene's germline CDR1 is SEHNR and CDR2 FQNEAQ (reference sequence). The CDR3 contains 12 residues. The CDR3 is CASSLWGSEQFF. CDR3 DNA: TGTGCCAGCAGCTTATGGGGGAGTGAGCAGTTCTTC.

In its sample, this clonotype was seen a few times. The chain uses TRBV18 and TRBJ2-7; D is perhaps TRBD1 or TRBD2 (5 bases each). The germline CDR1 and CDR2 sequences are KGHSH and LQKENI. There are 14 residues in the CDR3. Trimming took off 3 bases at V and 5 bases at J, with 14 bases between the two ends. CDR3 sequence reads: CASSPDLMGDEQYF. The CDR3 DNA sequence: TGTGCCAGCTCACCCGACCTCATGGGGGACGAGCAGTACTTC.

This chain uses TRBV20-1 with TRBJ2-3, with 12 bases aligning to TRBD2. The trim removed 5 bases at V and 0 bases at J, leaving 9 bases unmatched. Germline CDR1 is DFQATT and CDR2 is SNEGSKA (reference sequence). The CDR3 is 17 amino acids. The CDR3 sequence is CSAPRTSGISSTDTQYF. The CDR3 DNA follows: TGCAGTGCTCCCAGGACTAGCGGGATTTCTAGCACAGATACGCAGTATTTT.

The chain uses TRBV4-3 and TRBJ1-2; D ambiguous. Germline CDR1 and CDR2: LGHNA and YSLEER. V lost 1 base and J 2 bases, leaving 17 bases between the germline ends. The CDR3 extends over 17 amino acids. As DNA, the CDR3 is TGCGCCAGCAGCCAAGCTTTTGGAGGGAGTCACAACTATGGCTACACCTTC. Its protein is CASSQAFGGSHNYGYTF.

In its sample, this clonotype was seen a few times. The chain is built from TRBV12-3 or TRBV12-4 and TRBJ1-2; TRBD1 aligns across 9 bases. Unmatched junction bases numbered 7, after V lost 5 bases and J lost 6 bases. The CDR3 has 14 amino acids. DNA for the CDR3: TGTGCCAGCAGTCTCACAGGGGGCAGGGATGGCTACACCTTC. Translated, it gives CASSLTGGRDGYTF.

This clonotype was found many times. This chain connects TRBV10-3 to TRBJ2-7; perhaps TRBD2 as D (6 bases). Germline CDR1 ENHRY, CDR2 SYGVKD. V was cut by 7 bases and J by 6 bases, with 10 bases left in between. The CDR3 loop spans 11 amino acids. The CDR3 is CAIKERAEQYF. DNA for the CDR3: TGTGCCATCAAGGAGCGGGCCGAGCAGTACTTC.